Here is one T cell receptor (beta chain) with its context. The record originates from a study of blood T cell repertoires in COVID-19. The wider study: The origin of the acute and convalescent COVID-19 samples was the United States, Italy and Spain.

V was cut by 0 bases and J by 5 bases, with 11 bases left in between. The CDR3 covers 15 residues. The germline CDR1 and CDR2 sequences are SGDLS and YYNGEE. The repertoire was sequenced with immunoSEQ multiplex PCR; TCRdb's copy has only in-frame clones and lacks some. The sample includes roughly 130,000 clones, roughly 84% of them seen just once. The sample taken for sequencing was peripheral blood. The J gene is TRBJ1-4, the V gene TRBV9; D ambiguous. This clonotype was sampled from a woman aged 25 to 39 who had recovered from COVID-19. The CDR3 DNA follows: TGTGCCAGCAGCGTAGATCGGGGTAGCAATGAAAAACTGTTTTTT. Translation gives CASSVDRGSNEKLFF.